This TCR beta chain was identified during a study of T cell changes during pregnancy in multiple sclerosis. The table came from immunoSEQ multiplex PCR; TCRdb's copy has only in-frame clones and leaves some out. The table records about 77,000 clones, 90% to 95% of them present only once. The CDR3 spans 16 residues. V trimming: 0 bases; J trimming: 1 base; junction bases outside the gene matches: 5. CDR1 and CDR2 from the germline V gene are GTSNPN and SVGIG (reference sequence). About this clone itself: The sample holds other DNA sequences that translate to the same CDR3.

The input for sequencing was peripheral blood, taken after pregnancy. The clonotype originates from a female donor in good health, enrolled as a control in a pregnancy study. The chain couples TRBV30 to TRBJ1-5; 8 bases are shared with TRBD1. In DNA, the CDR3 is TGTGCCTGGAGTGTCGGGACAGGCGGGAGCAATCAGCCCCAGCATTTT. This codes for CAWSVGTGGSNQPQHF.